One sample yielded the 15 T cell receptor beta chains listed below, sequenced in a study of blood T cell repertoires in COVID-19. Assay used: immunoSEQ multiplex PCR; TCRdb lists only in-frame clones, some missing. Altogether a few hundred thousand clones are present, more than 70% being singletons, with the ten largest covering about 6.8%. What was sequenced was peripheral blood. All receptors come from a man between 18 and 29 years old who had recovered from COVID-19.

This clone appeared a single time. The J gene is TRBJ2-2, the V gene TRBV7-8, with 7 bases lining up with TRBD1. The CDR3 is 14 amino acids. CDR1 SGHVS and CDR2 FQNEAQ come from the germline V gene. J gave up 4 bases and V 5 bases, and 4 bases lay outside the gene matches. For the CDR3, the DNA is TGTGCCAGCAGCCAGACAGGGTCCACCGGGGAGCTGTTTTTT. Protein sequence: CASSQTGSTGELFF.

The genes are TRBV2 and TRBJ1-6, with 10 nucleotides matching TRBD1. The germline CDR1 and CDR2 sequences are SNHLY and FYNNEI. The CDR3 consists of 15 residues. V was clipped by 4 bases and J by 4 bases; unmatched bases: 1. CDR3 in amino acids: CASSVGQGYNSPLHF. The DNA of the CDR3 is TGTGCCAGCAGTGTGGGACAGGGGTATAATTCACCCCTCCACTTT.

This chain links TRBV5-1 with TRBJ2-4; D is perhaps TRBD1 (6 bases). V dropped 4 bases and J dropped 1 base, with 15 bases sitting between them. Germline assignment: CDR1 SGHRS and CDR2 YFSETQ. The CDR3 has 16 amino acids. This CDR3 reads CASSPGDGLAKNIQYF. CDR3 DNA: TGCGCCAGCAGCCCAGGGGACGGGTTGGCCAAAAACATTCAGTACTTC.

The chain carries TRBV6-5 and TRBJ2-1, with 9 bases aligning to TRBD1. Trimming cost V 6 bases and J 4 bases; bases outside gene matches: 7. Germline V gene lookup returns CDR1 MNHEY and CDR2 SVGAGI. The CDR3 is 15 amino acids. CDR3 DNA sequence: TGTGCCAGCAGAGGGGACAGGGCTAGGTACAATGAGCAGTTCTTC. This sequence encodes CASRGDRARYNEQFF.

The chain employs TRBV19 and TRBJ2-1, with a weak D call TRBD2 (5 bases). V was clipped by 7 bases and J by 0 bases, with 13 bases between them. This CDR3 comprises 15 residues. The V gene's germline CDR1 is LNHDA and CDR2 SQIVND (reference sequence). CDR3: CASTLSGNSYNEQFF. CDR3 DNA sequence: TGTGCCAGTACCTTAAGCGGCAACTCCTACAATGAGCAGTTCTTC.

The chain is built from TRBV27 and TRBJ1-2, with 10 bases lining up with TRBD1. The CDR3 contains 16 residues. V lost 4 bases, J lost 5 bases, and 10 bases stayed unmatched. The germline V gene encodes CDR1 MNHEY and CDR2 SMNVEV (reference sequence). CDR3 nucleotide sequence: TGTGCCAGCAGTTCAAACCCTCTGGGACAGGGGTATGGCTACACCTTC. Amino acid sequence: CASSSNPLGQGYGYTF.

The chain uses TRBV6-5 and TRBJ1-6; D not certain. Per the germline V gene, CDR1 is MNHEY and CDR2 is SVGAGI. This CDR3 spans 13 amino acids. The V end lost 4 bases, the J end lost 8 bases, and 9 bases lay between the germline ends. In DNA form, the CDR3 reads TGTGCCAGCAGTTCATCACAGTATTCACCCCTCCACTTT. Translation: CASSSSQYSPLHF.

The rearrangement uses TRBV29-1 and TRBJ1-2; D gene unclear. Trimming cost V 0 bases and J 0 bases, with 8 bases left between them. CDR3 size: 14 residues. CDR1 SQVTM and CDR2 ANQGSEA come from the germline V gene. CDR3 coding DNA: TGCAGCGTTGAAGACAGTCTTACTAACTATGGCTACACCTTC. Amino acids: CSVEDSLTNYGYTF.

The chain employs TRBV14 and TRBJ1-2; perhaps TRBD1 as D (5 bases). Looked up from germline, CDR1 is SGHDN and CDR2 is FVKESK. This CDR3 has 16 residues. V shed 6 bases and J shed 0 bases, with 17 bases lying between them. CDR3 DNA: TGTGCCAGCAGGCGCGGGGCCCCCTACGCTAACTATGGCTACACCTTC. Translation: CASRRGAPYANYGYTF. The variable domain in full, with the rest retrieved from reference TRBV14 and TRBJ1-2, is EAGVTQFPSHSVIEKGQTVTLRCDPISGHDNLYWYRRVMGKEIKFLLHFVKESKQDESGMPNNRFLAERTGGTYSTLKVQPAELEDSGVYFCASRRGAPYANYGYTFGSGTRLTVV.

This clone was seen only once. The chain recombines TRBV18 with TRBJ1-1; 9 positions match TRBD1. Germline values: CDR1 KGHSH, CDR2 LQKENI. The trim removed 3 bases at V and 7 bases at J, leaving 9 bases unmatched. The CDR3 spans 15 residues. The CDR3 protein is CASSPRMGQGLEAFF. CDR3 bases: TGTGCCAGCTCACCCAGAATGGGACAGGGTCTTGAAGCTTTCTTT. Combining the CDR3 with reference TRBV18 and TRBJ1-1 gives the whole variable domain NAGVMQNPRHLVRRRGQEARLRCSPMKGHSHVYWYRQLPEEGLKFMVYLQKENIIDESGMPKERFSAEFPKEGPSILRIQQVVRGDSAAYFCASSPRMGQGLEAFFGQGTRLTVV.

The CDR3 here is CASSPPRERGGTDTQYF. The CDR3 DNA sequence: TGTGCCAGCAGCCCCCCCAGGGAGCGGGGGGGCACAGATACGCAGTATTTT. The genes are TRBV3-1 (or the pseudogene TRBV3-2) and TRBJ2-3; 9 bases map to TRBD2. The germline gives CDR1 LGHDT, CDR2 YNNKEL (reference sequence). V lost 4 bases to trimming and J lost 1 base; unmatched junction nucleotides: 9. The CDR3 is made up of 17 amino acids.

The rearrangement uses TRBV7-9 and TRBJ1-1; D gene ambiguous. The CDR3 has 16 residues. V was cut by 2 bases and J by 5 bases, with 18 bases left in between. The germline V gene has CDR1 SEHNR and CDR2 FQNEAQ (reference sequence). The CDR3 loop reads CASSLPKRGGNTEAFF. In nucleotides, the CDR3 is TGTGCCAGCAGCTTACCTAAGCGGGGAGGGAATACTGAAGCTTTCTTT.

The genes are TRBV2 and TRBJ2-3; TRBD1 might be the D (5 bases). V lost 1 base and J 2 bases, leaving 13 bases between the germline ends. The CDR3 runs 16 residues. Germline CDR1 is SNHLY and CDR2 is FYNNEI. CDR3: CASSEGIDRNTDTQYF. The CDR3, as DNA: TGTGCCAGCAGTGAAGGGATTGACAGAAACACAGATACGCAGTATTTT.

The chain carries TRBV5-1 and TRBJ1-2; the match to TRBD1 covers 7 bases. CDR1 SGHRS and CDR2 YFSETQ come from the germline V gene. The trim removed 2 bases at V and 12 bases at J, leaving 16 bases unmatched. This CDR3 is 15 amino acids long. This CDR3 is CASSLQTGTAALDTF. The CDR3 DNA follows: TGCGCCAGCAGCTTACAGACCGGGACAGCGGCCTTGGACACCTTC.

This clone was detected once. The chain joins TRBV3-1 (or the pseudogene TRBV3-2) to TRBJ1-2; D gene ambiguous. Per the germline V gene, CDR1 is LGHDT and CDR2 is YNNKEL (reference sequence). The length of the CDR3 is 15 residues. The V end lost 3 bases, the J end lost 2 bases, and 13 bases lay between the germline ends. The CDR3 here is CASSHILTANYGYTF. For the CDR3, the DNA is TGTGCCAGCAGCCACATATTAACAGCCAACTATGGCTACACCTTC.